This TCR beta chain emerged from a study of molecular identifiers for immune sequencing clone quantification. Findings and caveats of the study: Spike-in Jurkat TCR RNA from a single cell reportedly registered among 900,000 to 1,000,000 naive cells.

Regarding this clonotype: The antigen is undetermined. Germline and junction disagree at one end, which may indicate a read error.

CDR1 and CDR2 (germline): DFQATT, SNEGSKA (reference sequence). CDR3 length equals 18 residues. Previously described methods and listed TCR primers were used for bulk TCR libraries. Each CDR3 protein gets one entry after TCRdb re-called the PCR reads with MiXCR. The table has some 96,000 distinct CDR3 sequences, roughly 26% seen once. V and J are TRBV20-1 and TRBJ2-2; the match to TRBD2 covers 16 bases. The sample taken for sequencing was naive CD8+ T cells from blood, with Jurkat cell RNA spiked in. Subset specified: FACS-sorted CD8+CD4-CCR7+CD45RA+ naive T cells. This clonotype was obtained from a human donor in good health. Some libraries in this study had Jurkat cell RNA spiked in. DNA of the CDR3: TGCAGGGCTAGCCCGACGGGACTAGCGGGGGGGGGTACCGGGGAGCTGTTTTTT. It codes for CRASPTGLAGGGTGELFF.